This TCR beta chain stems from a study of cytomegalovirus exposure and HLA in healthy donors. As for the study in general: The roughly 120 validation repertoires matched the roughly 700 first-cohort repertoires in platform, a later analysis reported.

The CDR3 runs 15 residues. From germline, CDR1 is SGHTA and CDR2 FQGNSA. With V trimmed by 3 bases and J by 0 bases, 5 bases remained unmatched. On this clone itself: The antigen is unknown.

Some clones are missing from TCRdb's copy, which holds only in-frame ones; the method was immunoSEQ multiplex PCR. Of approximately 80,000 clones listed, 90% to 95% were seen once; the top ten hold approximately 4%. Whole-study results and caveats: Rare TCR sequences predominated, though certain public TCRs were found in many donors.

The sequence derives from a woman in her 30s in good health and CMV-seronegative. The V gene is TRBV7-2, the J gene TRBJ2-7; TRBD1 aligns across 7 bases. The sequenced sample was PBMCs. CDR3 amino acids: CASSFTGASSYEQYF. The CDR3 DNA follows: TGTGCCAGCAGCTTCACAGGGGCGAGCTCCTACGAGCAGTACTTC.